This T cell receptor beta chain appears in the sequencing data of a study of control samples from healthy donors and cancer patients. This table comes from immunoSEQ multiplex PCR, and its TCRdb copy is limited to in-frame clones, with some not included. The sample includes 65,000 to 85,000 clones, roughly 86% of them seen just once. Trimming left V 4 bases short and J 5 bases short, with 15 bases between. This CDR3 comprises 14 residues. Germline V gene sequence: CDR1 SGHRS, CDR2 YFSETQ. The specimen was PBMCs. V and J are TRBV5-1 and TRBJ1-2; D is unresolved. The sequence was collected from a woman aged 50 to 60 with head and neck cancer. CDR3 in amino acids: CASSPAGSTYGYTF. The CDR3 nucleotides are TGCGCCAGCAGCCCGGCGGGTTCAACTTATGGCTACACCTTC. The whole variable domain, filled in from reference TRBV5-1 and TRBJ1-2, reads KAGVTQTPRYLIKTRGQQVTLSCSPISGHRSVSWYQQTPGQGLQFLFEYFSETQRNKGNFPGRFSGRQFSNSRSEMNVSTLELGDSALYLCASSPAGSTYGYTFGSGTRLTVV.